The sequence of this TCR beta chain was determined in a study of T-cell reconstitution after alpha-beta-depleted transplantation in children. Preparing the TCRbeta library involved the use of unique molecular identifiers. A single record per CDR3 protein comes from TCRdb applying MiXCR to the PCR reads. The sample carries 600,000 to 700,000 distinct CDR3 sequences, 16% recorded once. This clonotype was seen repeatedly, ten times or more. CDR3 length equals 15 residues. From germline, CDR1 is SGHTA and CDR2 FQGNSA. The germline V and J ends were trimmed by 5 bases and 0 bases, with 11 bases remaining between them.

The chain employs TRBV7-2 and TRBJ1-3, with a weak D call TRBD1 (5 bases). The source is a human donor who donated a stem cell graft to a child with acute myeloid leukemia. The sequenced sample was PBMCs from the stem cell graft donor, obtained from the stem cell graft. The CDR3 sequence is CASSEGWDSGNTIYF. For the CDR3, the DNA is TGTGCCAGCAGCGAGGGGTGGGACTCTGGAAACACCATATATTTT.